The clone carrying this T cell receptor (beta chain) was detected a few times. The antigen remains unidentified. A multiplex PCR was run with 60 Vbeta primers and 13 Jbeta primers. Sequenced by immunoSEQ multiplex PCR; TCRdb stores in-frame clones only, minus some. The profile shows approximately 150,000 clones, about three fifths of them singletons. The ends lost 4 bases at V and 1 base at J; junction bases unmatched: 6. This CDR3 contains 16 residues. The germline V gene has CDR1 MGHRA and CDR2 YSYEKL. This sample was included in a study of cytomegalovirus exposure and HLA in healthy donors. Whole-study context: Around 78 million unique TCR sequences came from HLA-typed donors in an early release.

The study's findings and limits: Highest at DRB1 and lowest at HLA-C, TCR association rates differed among HLA loci in a later analysis.

Specimen: PBMCs. The sequence was collected from a woman aged 60-70 years in good health and CMV-seropositive. The rearrangement joins TRBV4-1 to TRBJ2-5, with 10 bases identical to TRBD2. The chain's CDR3 is CASSPLSGRAQETQYF. CDR3 DNA: TGCGCCAGCAGCCCGCTCAGCGGGAGGGCCCAAGAGACCCAGTACTTC.